This T cell receptor (beta chain) is drawn from a study of cytomegalovirus exposure and HLA in healthy donors. Study overall: About 85 million unique TCR sequences came from HLA-typed donors in an early release.

Germline V gives CDR1 SGHKS, CDR2 YYEKEE (reference sequence). The CDR3 length is 13 residues. Primers included in the PCR were 60 Vbeta and 13 Jbeta primers. Using immunoSEQ multiplex PCR, the repertoire was profiled, and TCRdb retains in-frame clones only, with some absent. This table holds some 170,000 clones, roughly 89% found once. Study-level points and caveats: Confirmation in vitro established that three CMV-associated chains were specific for CMV antigens. Presence/absence comparisons presumed near-even sequencing depth among donors.

At the time of sampling, donors were nominally healthy, though unrecorded immune exposures were likely. Comments on this clone: The antigen remains undetermined.

Source material: PBMCs. The clonotype comes from a woman aged 25-40 years in good health and CMV-seronegative. The V gene is TRBV5-5, the J gene TRBJ2-5, with D possibly matching TRBD1 (6 bases). With the DNA end fitting TRBJ2-7 better, the J assignment may be wrong. CDR3 DNA sequence: TGTGCCAGCAGCCCGGGACACATCTACGAGCAGTACTTC. It specifies CASSPGHIYEQYF.